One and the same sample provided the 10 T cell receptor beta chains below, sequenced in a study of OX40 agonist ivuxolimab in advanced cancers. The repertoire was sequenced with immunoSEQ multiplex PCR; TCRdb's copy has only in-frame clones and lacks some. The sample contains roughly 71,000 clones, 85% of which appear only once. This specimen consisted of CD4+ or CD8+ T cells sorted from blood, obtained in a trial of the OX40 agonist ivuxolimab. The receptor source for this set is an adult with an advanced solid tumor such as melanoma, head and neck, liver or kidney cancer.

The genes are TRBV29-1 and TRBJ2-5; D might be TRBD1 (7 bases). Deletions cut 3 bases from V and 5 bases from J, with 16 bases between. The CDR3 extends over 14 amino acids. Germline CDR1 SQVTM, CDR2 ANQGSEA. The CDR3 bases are TGCAGCGTTGACCCAGGGGGTGGGAGGGAGACCCAGTACTTC. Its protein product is CSVDPGGGRETQYF.

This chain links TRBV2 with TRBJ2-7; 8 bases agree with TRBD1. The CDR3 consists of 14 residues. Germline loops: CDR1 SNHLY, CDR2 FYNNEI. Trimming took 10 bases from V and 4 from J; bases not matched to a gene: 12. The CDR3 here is CAIRGRGQRYEQYF. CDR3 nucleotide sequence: TGTGCCATCCGGGGCAGGGGGCAGAGATACGAGCAGTACTTC.

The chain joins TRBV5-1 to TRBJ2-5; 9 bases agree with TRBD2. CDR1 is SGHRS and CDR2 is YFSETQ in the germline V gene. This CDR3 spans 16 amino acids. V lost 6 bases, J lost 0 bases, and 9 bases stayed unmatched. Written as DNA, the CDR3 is TGCGCCAGCACCCCTGGCAGCGGGGGGCACCAAGAGACCCAGTACTTC. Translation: CASTPGSGGHQETQYF.

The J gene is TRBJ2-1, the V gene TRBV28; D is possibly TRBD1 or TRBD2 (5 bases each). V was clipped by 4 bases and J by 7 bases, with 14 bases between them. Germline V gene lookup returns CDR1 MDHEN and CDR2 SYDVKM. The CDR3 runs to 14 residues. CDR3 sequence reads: CASSYRGLGNEQFF. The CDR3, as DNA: TGTGCCAGCAGTTACCGGGGCCTGGGAAATGAGCAGTTCTTC.

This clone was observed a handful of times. The DNA for the CDR3 is TGTGCCAGTAGTAAAGGGGCGGCGAGCTCCTACGAGCAGTACTTC. Its translation is CASSKGAASSYEQYF. The chain couples TRBV19 to TRBJ2-7, with TRBD1 as a possible D gene (5 bases). V was pared by 4 bases and J by 0 bases, with 13 bases between. The germline V gene encodes CDR1 LNHDA and CDR2 SQIVND (reference sequence). The CDR3 is 15 residues long.

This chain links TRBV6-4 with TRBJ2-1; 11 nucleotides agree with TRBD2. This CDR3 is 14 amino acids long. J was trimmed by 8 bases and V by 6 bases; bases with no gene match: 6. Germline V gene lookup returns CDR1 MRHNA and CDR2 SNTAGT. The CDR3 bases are TGTGCCAGCAGCCTAGCGGGGGGATCTGATGAGCAGTTCTTC. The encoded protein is CASSLAGGSDEQFF.

The CDR3 DNA sequence: TGTGCCAGCAGCCTAGGGGAGGACCGCCAAGCTTTCTTT. It encodes CASSLGEDRQAFF. This rearrangement joins TRBV5-3 to TRBJ1-1; TRBD1 might be the D (5 bases). TRBV5-3 is placed among ORFs of uncertain function. Trimming pared 8 bases from V and 9 bases from J, leaving 20 bases between. This CDR3 comprises 13 residues.

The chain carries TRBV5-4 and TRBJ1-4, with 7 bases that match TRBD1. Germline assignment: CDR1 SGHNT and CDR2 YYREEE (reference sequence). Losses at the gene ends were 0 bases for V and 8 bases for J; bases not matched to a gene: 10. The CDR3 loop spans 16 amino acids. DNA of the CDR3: TGTGCCAGCAGCTTGGGCCAGGGGGGAAATTCCGAAAAACTGTTTTTT. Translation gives CASSLGQGGNSEKLFF.

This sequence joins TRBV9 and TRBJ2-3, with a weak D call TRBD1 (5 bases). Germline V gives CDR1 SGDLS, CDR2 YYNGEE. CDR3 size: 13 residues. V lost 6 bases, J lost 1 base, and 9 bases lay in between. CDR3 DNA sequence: TGTGCCAGCAATCAACAGGGCACAGATACGCAGTATTTT. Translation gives CASNQQGTDTQYF.

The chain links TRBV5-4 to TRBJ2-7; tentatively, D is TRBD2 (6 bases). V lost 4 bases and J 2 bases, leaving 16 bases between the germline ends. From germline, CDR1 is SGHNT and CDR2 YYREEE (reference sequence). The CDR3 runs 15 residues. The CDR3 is CASSPGGGDAYEQYF. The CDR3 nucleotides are TGTGCCAGCAGCCCCGGCGGCGGGGACGCCTACGAGCAGTACTTC.